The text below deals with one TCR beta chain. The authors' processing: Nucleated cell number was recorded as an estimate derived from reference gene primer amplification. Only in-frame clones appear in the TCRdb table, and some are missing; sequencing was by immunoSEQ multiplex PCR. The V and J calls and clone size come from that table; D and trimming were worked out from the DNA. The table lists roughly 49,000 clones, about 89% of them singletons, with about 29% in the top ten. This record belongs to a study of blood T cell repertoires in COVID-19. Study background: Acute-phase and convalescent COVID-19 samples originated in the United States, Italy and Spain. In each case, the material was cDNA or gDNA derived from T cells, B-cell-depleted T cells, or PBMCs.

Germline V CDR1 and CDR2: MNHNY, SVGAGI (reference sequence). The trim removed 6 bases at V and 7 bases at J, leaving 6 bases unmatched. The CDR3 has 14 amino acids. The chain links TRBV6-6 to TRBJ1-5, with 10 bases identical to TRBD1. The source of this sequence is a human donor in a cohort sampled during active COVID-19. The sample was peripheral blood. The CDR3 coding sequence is TGTGCCAGCAGCTCCGGACAGGGGGGGCAGCCCCAGCATTTT. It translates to CASSSGQGGQPQHF.